Following are 21 T cell receptor beta chains from one sample sequenced in a study of blood T cell repertoires in COVID-19. Sequencing was performed with immunoSEQ multiplex PCR; in TCRdb, only in-frame clones are kept and a portion is missing. The table shows roughly 70,000 clones, with nearly 90% occurring only once. The material sequenced was peripheral blood. Every receptor here comes from a man older than 75 with acute or convalescent COVID-19.

The chain has TRBV4-1 and TRBJ2-1; 7 bases are shared with TRBD2. The V and J ends lost 3 bases and 1 base, in that order; junction bases with no gene match: 9. This CDR3 contains 17 residues. Per germline, CDR1 MGHRA and CDR2 YSYEKL. As DNA, the CDR3 is TGCGCCAGCAGCCATCTTAGACTAGCTCTATCCTACAATGAGCAGTTCTTC. Its translation is CASSHLRLALSYNEQFF.

The rearrangement joins TRBV3-1 (or the pseudogene TRBV3-2) to TRBJ1-2; the match to TRBD1 covers 7 bases. Germline loops: CDR1 LGHDT, CDR2 YNNKEL (reference sequence). The junction had 7 bases not matched to a gene; V was cut back by 4 bases and J by 2 bases. The CDR3 runs 15 residues. DNA for the CDR3: TGTGCCAGCAGCCCGGGACAAGGGGGCAACTATGGCTACACCTTC. This encodes CASSPGQGGNYGYTF.

The chain uses TRBV4-1 and TRBJ1-2; weak D call: TRBD1 (5 bases). The CDR3 length is 14 residues. V was trimmed by 3 bases and J by 7 bases, leaving 15 bases between them. Germline V CDR1 and CDR2: MGHRA, YSYEKL. The CDR3 loop is CASSQAWGTSGYTF. DNA for the CDR3: TGCGCCAGCAGCCAGGCTTGGGGGACTAGTGGCTACACCTTC.

The chain recombines TRBV5-6 with TRBJ1-2, with TRBD1 matching over 10 bases. With V trimmed by 3 bases and J by 7 bases, 6 bases remained unmatched. Germline V gene data show CDR1 as SGHDT and CDR2 as YYEEEE. CDR3 length equals 14 residues. This chain's CDR3 is CASSWDRGGRGYTF. As DNA, the CDR3 is TGTGCCAGCAGCTGGGACAGGGGAGGACGTGGCTACACCTTC.

V gene TRBV9 combines with J gene TRBJ2-5; 11 nucleotides align to TRBD2. This CDR3 is 15 amino acids long. Germline assignment: CDR1 SGDLS and CDR2 YYNGEE. V was clipped by 3 bases and J by 5 bases; unmatched bases: 6. DNA of the CDR3: TGTGCCAGCAGCGAAGGGACTAGCGGAGTGGAGACCCAGTACTTC. It specifies CASSEGTSGVETQYF. Full variable domain (missing parts from reference TRBV9 and TRBJ2-5): DSGVTQTPKHLITATGQRVTLRCSPRSGDLSVYWYQQSLDQGLQFLIQYYNGEERAKGNILERFSAQQFPDLHSELNLSSLELGDSALYFCASSEGTSGVETQYFGPGTRLLVL.

This chain's CDR3 is CASSQEGGNQPQHF. CDR3 in DNA: TGTGCCAGCAGTCAGGAGGGTGGCAATCAGCCCCAGCATTTT. This chain joins TRBV2 and TRBJ1-5; D is undetermined. Germline CDR1 and CDR2: SNHLY and FYNNEI. Trimming shortened V by 5 bases and J by 2 bases, and 10 bases separated the two germline ends. The CDR3 is 14 amino acids.

Only a few counts were recorded for this clone. The chain is built from TRBV12-3 or TRBV12-4 and TRBJ1-1; D is perhaps TRBD1 (5 bases). The CDR3 runs to 13 residues. Trimming took 7 bases from V and 0 from J, leaving 9 bases between them. This CDR3 is CASTRQLNTEAFF. The DNA for the CDR3 is TGTGCCAGCACAAGACAGCTGAACACTGAAGCTTTCTTT.

The chain couples TRBV19 to TRBJ1-5; D is unresolved. CDR1 and CDR2 from the germline V gene are LNHDA and SQIVND (reference sequence). The CDR3 covers 15 residues. V was trimmed by 4 bases and J by 3 bases, leaving 13 bases between them. CDR3 coding DNA: TGTGCCAGTAGTACTGACATGAACCCCAATCAGCCCCAGCATTTT. It yields the protein CASSTDMNPNQPQHF.

V is TRBV9 and J is TRBJ1-2; tentatively, D is TRBD1 (6 bases). The CDR3 has 14 residues. V was trimmed by 4 bases and J by 1 base, leaving 11 bases between them. CDR1 and CDR2 from the germline V gene are SGDLS and YYNGEE. The CDR3 loop is CASSLQGHNYGYTF. The CDR3 bases are TGTGCCAGCAGCTTGCAGGGGCATAACTATGGCTACACCTTC.

The rearrangement uses TRBV14 and TRBJ1-4; D not certain. The CDR3 runs to 15 residues. Germline lookup yields CDR1 SGHDN and CDR2 FVKESK. The germline V and J ends were trimmed by 4 bases and 4 bases, with 13 bases remaining between them. The CDR3 sequence is CASSPTSSGNEKLFF. The CDR3, as DNA: TGTGCCAGCAGCCCTACATCGAGCGGTAATGAAAAACTGTTTTTT.

The chain uses TRBV24-1 and TRBJ1-2; TRBD1 aligns across 10 bases. The germline V gene encodes CDR1 KGHDR and CDR2 SFDVKD. The junction had 9 bases not matched to a gene; V was cut back by 4 bases and J by 5 bases. CDR3 length: 16 amino acids. CDR3 residues: CATSDRSPGQGYGYTF. CDR3 coding DNA: TGTGCCACCAGTGACAGAAGCCCGGGACAGGGGTATGGCTACACCTTC.

This clone was seen once. The genes are TRBV6-1 and TRBJ1-2; D unclear. The CDR3 consists of 15 residues. Deletions cut 0 bases from V and 4 bases from J, with 12 bases between. The germline V gene encodes CDR1 MNHNS and CDR2 SASEGT. The CDR3: CASSEALGRSYGYTF. The CDR3 DNA reads as TGTGCCAGCAGTGAAGCGTTGGGCAGATCCTATGGCTACACCTTC.

This sequence joins TRBV10-3 and TRBJ2-5, with TRBD2 identical over 9 bases. The CDR3 sequence is 14 residues long. Trimming took 10 bases from V and 2 from J; bases not matched to a gene: 8. Germline CDR1 reads ENHRY; CDR2 reads SYGVKD. The CDR3 region is CATATSGVQETQYF. As DNA, the CDR3 is TGTGCCACTGCGACTAGCGGAGTTCAAGAGACCCAGTACTTC.

The chain is built from TRBV25-1 and TRBJ1-1, with a tentative D call TRBD1 (5 bases). V was cut by 1 base and J by 5 bases, with 11 bases left in between. CDR1 and CDR2 from the germline V gene are MGHDK and SYGVNS. The CDR3 runs to 14 residues. The CDR3 DNA reads as TGTGCCAGCAGTGAATCGGCAGGGAGGACTGAAGCTTTCTTT. Translation: CASSESAGRTEAFF.

The chain has TRBV2 and TRBJ1-2; the D gene is possibly TRBD1 (5 bases). The CDR3 consists of 15 residues. V shed 2 bases and J shed 6 bases, with 16 bases lying between them. Germline CDR1 is SNHLY and CDR2 is FYNNEI. This CDR3 is CASSERPPIGDGYTF. DNA of the CDR3: TGTGCCAGCAGTGAACGGCCCCCAATAGGGGATGGCTACACCTTC.

V gene TRBV7-9 combines with J gene TRBJ2-7; TRBD2 might be the D (6 bases). The V gene lost 2 bases and the J gene lost 4 bases, with 12 bases spanning the gap. This CDR3 comprises 14 residues. Germline CDR1 and CDR2: SEHNR and FQNEAQ (reference sequence). Here the CDR3 DNA reads TGTGCCAGCAGCTTACTGGGGGACTCTTACGAGCAGTACTTC. Its translation: CASSLLGDSYEQYF.

Details on this clone: Other nucleotide sequences from this sample produce the same CDR3. The J gene is TRBJ2-5, the V gene TRBV12-3 or TRBV12-4, with D perhaps TRBD2 (5 bases). The CDR3 has 11 residues. V lost 5 bases and J lost 4, with 5 bases in between. CDR3 residues: CASSSGETQYF. CDR3 DNA: TGTGCCAGCAGTAGCGGAGAGACCCAGTACTTC.

This chain uses TRBV5-1 with TRBJ2-1; weak D call: TRBD1 (7 bases). Germline V CDR1 and CDR2: SGHRS, YFSETQ. The CDR3 is 15 amino acids. V dropped 4 bases and J dropped 7 bases, with 18 bases sitting between them. The CDR3 reads CASSKPQGGSNEQFF. The DNA of the CDR3 is TGCGCCAGCAGCAAACCGCAGGGGGGTAGTAATGAGCAGTTCTTC.

This clone has only one observation. V is TRBV10-3 and J is TRBJ2-1; 11 nucleotides line up with TRBD2. Germline loops: CDR1 ENHRY, CDR2 SYGVKD. V dropped 4 bases and J dropped 0; count of bases not matched to a gene: 5. The CDR3 covers 17 residues. The CDR3 nucleotides read TGTGCCATCAGTGCGGGGACTAGCGGTTTCTCCTACAATGAGCAGTTCTTC. Protein sequence: CAISAGTSGFSYNEQFF.

This clone turned up a few times. The chain couples TRBV4-1 to TRBJ1-5, with 7 bases aligning to TRBD1. With V trimmed by 3 bases and J by 5 bases, 7 bases remained unmatched. Germline values: CDR1 MGHRA, CDR2 YSYEKL. The CDR3 runs 15 residues. The DNA for the CDR3 is TGCGCCAGCAGCCACCAGACAGGGCTTGATCAGCCCCAGCATTTT. Translating it yields CASSHQTGLDQPQHF.

This clone was detected only once. The chain couples TRBV15 to TRBJ2-1; the match to TRBD2 covers 15 bases. This CDR3 has 17 residues. The J segment lost 8 bases and the V segment lost 4 bases, leaving 9 bases of the junction unmatched. Germline V gene data show CDR1 as LNHNV and CDR2 as YYDKDF (reference sequence). The CDR3 region is CATSIGTSGRMSDEQFF. In DNA form, the CDR3 reads TGTGCCACCAGCATTGGGACTAGCGGGAGGATGAGCGATGAGCAGTTCTTC. The whole variable domain, filled in from reference TRBV15 and TRBJ2-1, reads DAMVIQNPRYQVTQFGKPVTLSCSQTLNHNVMYWYQQKSSQAPKLLFHYYDKDFNNEADTPDNFQSRRPNTSFCFLDIRSPGLGDTAMYLCATSIGTSGRMSDEQFFGPGTRLTVL.